The present entry profiles one TCR beta chain with its context. What it binds is unknown. This sample stems from a study of cytomegalovirus exposure and HLA in healthy donors. Across the whole study: The study's early data release held tens of millions of unique TCRs from HLA-typed donors. General study findings and limits: Association of 17,000 or so TCR beta sequences with HLA alleles was found at 0.05 false discovery rate in a later analysis. Listed as cytomegalovirus-associated were 150 or so TCR beta chains.

PCR was performed using 60 Vbeta and 13 Jbeta primers. Profiling relied on immunoSEQ multiplex PCR, and the TCRdb table lists in-frame clones only, not all of them. The sample consists of about 200,000 clones, around 90% of them appearing once. The CDR3 sequence is 17 residues long. V shed 3 bases, J shed 2 bases, and the junction held 8 bases outside the gene matches. Per germline, CDR1 LNHDA and CDR2 SQIVND (reference sequence). The TCR was taken from a woman younger than 35 in good health and CMV-seronegative. V gene TRBV19 combines with J gene TRBJ1-1; 11 nucleotides line up with TRBD1. The specimen sequenced was PBMCs. The CDR3 coding sequence is TGTGCCAGTAGTATGCGTGGGACAGGGGGGTTAAACACTGAAGCTTTCTTT. It is translated as CASSMRGTGGLNTEAFF.